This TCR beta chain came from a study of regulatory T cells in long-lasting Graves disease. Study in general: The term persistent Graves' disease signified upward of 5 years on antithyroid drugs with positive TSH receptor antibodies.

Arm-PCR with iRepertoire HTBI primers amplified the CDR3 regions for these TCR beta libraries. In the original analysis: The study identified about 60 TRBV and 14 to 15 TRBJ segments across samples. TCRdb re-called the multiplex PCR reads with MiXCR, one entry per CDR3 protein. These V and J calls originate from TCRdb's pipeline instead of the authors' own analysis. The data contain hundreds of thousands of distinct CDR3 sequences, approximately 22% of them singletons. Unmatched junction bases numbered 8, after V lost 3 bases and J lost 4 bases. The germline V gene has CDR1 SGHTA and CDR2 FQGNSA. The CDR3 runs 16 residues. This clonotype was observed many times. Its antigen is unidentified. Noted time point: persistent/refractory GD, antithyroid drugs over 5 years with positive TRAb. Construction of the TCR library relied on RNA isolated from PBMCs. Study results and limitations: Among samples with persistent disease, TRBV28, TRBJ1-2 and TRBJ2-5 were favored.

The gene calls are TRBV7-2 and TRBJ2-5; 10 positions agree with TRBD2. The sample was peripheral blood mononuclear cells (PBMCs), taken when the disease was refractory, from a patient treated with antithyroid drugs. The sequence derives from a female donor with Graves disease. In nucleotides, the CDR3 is TGTGCCAGCAGCTTTCCAATAGCGGGGGGCGGAGAGACCCAGTACTTC. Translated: CASSFPIAGGGETQYF. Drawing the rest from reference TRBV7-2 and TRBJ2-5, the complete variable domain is GAGVSQSPSNKVTEKGKDVELRCDPISGHTALYWYRQSLGQGLEFLIYFQGNSAPDKSGLPSDRFSAERTGGSVSTLTIQRTQQEDSAVYLCASSFPIAGGGETQYFGPGTRLLVL.